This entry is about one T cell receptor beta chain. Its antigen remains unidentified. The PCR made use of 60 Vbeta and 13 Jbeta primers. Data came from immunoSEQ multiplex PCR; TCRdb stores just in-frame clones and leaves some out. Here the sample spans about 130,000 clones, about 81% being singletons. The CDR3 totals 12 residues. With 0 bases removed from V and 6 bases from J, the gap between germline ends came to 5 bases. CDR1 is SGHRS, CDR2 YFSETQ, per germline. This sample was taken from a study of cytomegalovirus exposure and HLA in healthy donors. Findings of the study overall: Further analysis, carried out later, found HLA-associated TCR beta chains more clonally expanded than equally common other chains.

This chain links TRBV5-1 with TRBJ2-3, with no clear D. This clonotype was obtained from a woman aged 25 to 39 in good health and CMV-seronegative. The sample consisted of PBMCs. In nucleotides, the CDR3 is TGCGCCAGCAGCTTGGCTGCGGATACGCAGTATTTT. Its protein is CASSLAADTQYF.